Included here is one TCR beta chain sequence, with context. Its antigen is still unknown. Base-call qualities are not available, and no considerably larger clone is one nucleotide away. The CDR3 numbers 14 residues from cysteine through phenylalanine. Here the CDR3 DNA is all that survives: 42 bases in frame from base 1. Based on the germline V gene, the CDR1 and CDR2 sequences are MDHEN and SYDVKM. V loses 5 bases of germline sequence and J loses 7 bases, and the interval between the two ends is 17 bases. The record originates from a study of blood T cell repertoires in COVID-19 (dated by TCRdb to about 2020). At the level of the whole study: Samples from collaborators originated in the United States, Italy and Spain and spanned both the acute and convalescent phases of COVID-19. Where available, HLA class I and class II types were obtained from metadata supplied by the sample provider rather than from assay-based typing. The samples were drawn from two sources: the first 160 participants of the ongoing ImmuneRACE study, and 950 to 1,500 subjects contributed by 6 global collaborators. Subjects who had been exposed to COVID-19, were actively infected with it, or had recovered from it provided the deeply sampled blood TCRbeta repertoires that made up the dataset. The prospective study material was composed of cDNA or gDNA derived from T cells, B-cell-depleted T cells, or PBMCs. A freely available public database, intended as a resource for researchers studying the immune response to SARS-CoV-2, is where the repertoires were released. Nearly every sample came with metadata listing a de-identified subject ID, COVID-19 status, age in years and sex. What the authors observed across the whole study: The quantity of clinical and demographic metadata differed by source and by participant and was supplied without curation.

TCRbeta CDR3 regions were amplified from genomic DNA by means of the immunoSEQ Assay, a bias-controlled multiplex PCR. The authors processed their data as follows. The number of nucleated cells in each sample was estimated by amplification of reference gene primers within the assay. To quantify the absolute abundance of each unique TCRbeta CDR3 rearrangement, sequence reads were collapsed and filtered. For each sample, productive Simpson clonality was calculated as the square root of Simpson's diversity index across productive rearrangements. TCRdb retrieved this table from immuneACCESS and kept in-frame rearrangements only. Not all clones are present; in checked studies, unresolved V genes account for under half, and no reason is known for the remainder. The DNA was the basis for D and trimming; V, J and clone size are from that table. The sample table contains around 190,000 clones; only one count was recorded for around 79% of them. The biggest ten clones account for around an eighth of the sample.

Collaborating institutions collected whole blood in K2EDTA tubes following their own protocols. For TCRbeta analysis, collaborators shipped samples as frozen whole blood, isolated PBMCs, or DNA extracted from either of those sample types. The sample taken for sequencing was peripheral blood. Recombination connected TRBV28 to TRBJ1-2; the D region possibly corresponds to TRBD1 (5 bases align). This receptor was taken from a woman aged 45-65 years with acute or convalescent COVID-19. CDR3 region: CASSRMVGGGGYTF. The sequenced DNA: TGTGCCAGCAGTCGTATGGTGGGGGGAGGTGGCTACACCTTC.